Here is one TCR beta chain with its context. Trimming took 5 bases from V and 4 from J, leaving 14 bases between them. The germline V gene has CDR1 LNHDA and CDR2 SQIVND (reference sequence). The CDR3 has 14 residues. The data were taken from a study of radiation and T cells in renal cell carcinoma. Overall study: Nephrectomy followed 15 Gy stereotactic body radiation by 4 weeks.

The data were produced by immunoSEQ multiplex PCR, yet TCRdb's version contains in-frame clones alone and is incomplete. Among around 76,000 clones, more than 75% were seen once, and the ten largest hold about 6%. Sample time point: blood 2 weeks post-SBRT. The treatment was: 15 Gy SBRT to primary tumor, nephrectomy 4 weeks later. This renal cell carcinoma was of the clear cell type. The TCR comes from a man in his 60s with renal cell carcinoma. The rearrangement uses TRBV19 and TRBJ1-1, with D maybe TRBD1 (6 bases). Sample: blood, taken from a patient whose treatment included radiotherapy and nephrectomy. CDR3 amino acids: CASSGQGRGTEAFF. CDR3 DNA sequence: TGTGCCAGTAGTGGGCAGGGGCGCGGCACTGAAGCTTTCTTT.